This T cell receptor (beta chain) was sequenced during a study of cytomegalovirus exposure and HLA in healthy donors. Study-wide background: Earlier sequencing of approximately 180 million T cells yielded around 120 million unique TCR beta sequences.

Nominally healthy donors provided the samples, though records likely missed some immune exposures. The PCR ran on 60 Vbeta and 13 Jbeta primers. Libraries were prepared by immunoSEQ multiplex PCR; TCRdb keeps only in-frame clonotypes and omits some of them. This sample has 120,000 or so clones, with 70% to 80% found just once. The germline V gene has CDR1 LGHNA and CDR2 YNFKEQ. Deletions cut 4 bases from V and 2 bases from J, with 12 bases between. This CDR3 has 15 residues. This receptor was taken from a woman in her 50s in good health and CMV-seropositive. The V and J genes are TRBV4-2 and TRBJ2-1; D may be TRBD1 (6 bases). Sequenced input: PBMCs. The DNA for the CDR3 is TGTGCCAGCAGCCCGGCGGACAGTACCTACAATGAGCAGTTCTTC. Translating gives CASSPADSTYNEQFF.